This TCR beta chain stems from a study of T cells after yellow fever vaccination. Germline V CDR1 and CDR2: LGHDT, YNNKEL (reference sequence). After removal of 4 bases from V and 4 bases from J, the junction contained 3 bases not matched to a gene. This CDR3 is built from 15 residues. This clonotype came up a few times. A process of 5'RACE template switching, which added a universal primer site and UMIs, was used to make TCR cDNA. Each CDR3 protein is one row after TCRdb ran MiXCR on the 5' RACE reads. The table has about 340,000 distinct CDR3 sequences, roughly an eighth seen once; the top ten hold approximately 3.3%.

This chain joins TRBV3-1 and TRBJ2-5, with 13 bases that match TRBD2. The sample consisted of CD4+ T cells sorted from PBMCs, taken 15 days after the yellow fever booster vaccination. This TCR derives from a man between 18 and 29 years old who received the YFV17D yellow fever vaccine. Here the CDR3 reads CASSLLAGGIETQYF. CDR3 in DNA: TGTGCCAGCAGCCTACTAGCGGGGGGGATAGAGACCCAGTACTTC.